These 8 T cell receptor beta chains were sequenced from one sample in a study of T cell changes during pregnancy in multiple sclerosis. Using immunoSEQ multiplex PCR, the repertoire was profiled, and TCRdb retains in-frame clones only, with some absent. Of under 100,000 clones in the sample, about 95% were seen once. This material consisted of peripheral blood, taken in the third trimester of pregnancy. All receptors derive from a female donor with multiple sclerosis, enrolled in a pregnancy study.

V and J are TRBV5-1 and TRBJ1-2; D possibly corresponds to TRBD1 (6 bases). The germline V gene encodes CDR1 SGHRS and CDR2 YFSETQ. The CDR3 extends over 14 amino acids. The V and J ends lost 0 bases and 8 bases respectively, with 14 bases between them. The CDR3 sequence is CASSLGSGDWGYTF. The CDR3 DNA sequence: TGCGCCAGCAGCTTGGGGTCAGGGGATTGGGGCTACACCTTC.

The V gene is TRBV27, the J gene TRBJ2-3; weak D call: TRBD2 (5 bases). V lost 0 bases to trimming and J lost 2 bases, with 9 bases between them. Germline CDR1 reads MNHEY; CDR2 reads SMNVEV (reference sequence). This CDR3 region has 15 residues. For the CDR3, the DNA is TGTGCCAGCAGTTTATCCCTAGCTGCCACAGATACGCAGTATTTT. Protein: CASSLSLAATDTQYF.

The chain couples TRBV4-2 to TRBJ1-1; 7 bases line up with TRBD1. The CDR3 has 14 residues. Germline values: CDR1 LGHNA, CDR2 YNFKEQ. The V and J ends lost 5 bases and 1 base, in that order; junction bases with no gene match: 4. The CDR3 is CASSYRGTNTEAFF. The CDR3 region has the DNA TGTGCCAGCAGCTACAGGGGAACGAACACTGAAGCTTTCTTT.

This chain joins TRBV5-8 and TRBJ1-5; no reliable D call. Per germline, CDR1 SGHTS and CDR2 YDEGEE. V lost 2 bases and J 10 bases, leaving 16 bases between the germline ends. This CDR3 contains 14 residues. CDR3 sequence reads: CASSLGGPGAPQHF. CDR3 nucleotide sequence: TGTGCCAGCAGCTTAGGAGGACCGGGAGCTCCCCAGCATTTT.

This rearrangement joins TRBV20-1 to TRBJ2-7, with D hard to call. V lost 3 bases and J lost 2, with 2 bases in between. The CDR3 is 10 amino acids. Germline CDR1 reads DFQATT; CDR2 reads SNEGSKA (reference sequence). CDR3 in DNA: TGCAGTGCTAGTACCTACGAGCAGTACTTC. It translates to CSASTYEQYF.

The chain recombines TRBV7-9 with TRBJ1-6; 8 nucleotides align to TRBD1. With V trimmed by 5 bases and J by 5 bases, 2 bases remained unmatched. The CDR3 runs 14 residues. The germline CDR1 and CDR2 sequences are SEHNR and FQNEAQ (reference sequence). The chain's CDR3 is CASSRQGNNSPLHF. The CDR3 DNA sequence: TGTGCCAGCAGCCGACAGGGGAATAATTCACCCCTCCACTTT.

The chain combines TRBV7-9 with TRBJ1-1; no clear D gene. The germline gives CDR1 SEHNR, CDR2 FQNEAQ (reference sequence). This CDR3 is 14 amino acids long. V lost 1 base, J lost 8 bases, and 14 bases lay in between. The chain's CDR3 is CASSLDGENPEAFF. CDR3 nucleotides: TGTGCCAGCAGCTTAGACGGTGAGAACCCCGAAGCTTTCTTT.

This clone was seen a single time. The CDR3 protein is CATSFRTGNTGELFF. The CDR3 nucleotides are TGTGCCACCAGCTTCCGGACAGGGAACACCGGGGAGCTGTTTTTT. The gene calls are TRBV15 and TRBJ2-2; 7 positions agree with TRBD1. The CDR3 is 15 residues long. Germline CDR1 reads LNHNV; CDR2 reads YYDKDF (reference sequence). V lost 5 bases, J lost 1 base, and 4 bases stayed unmatched.